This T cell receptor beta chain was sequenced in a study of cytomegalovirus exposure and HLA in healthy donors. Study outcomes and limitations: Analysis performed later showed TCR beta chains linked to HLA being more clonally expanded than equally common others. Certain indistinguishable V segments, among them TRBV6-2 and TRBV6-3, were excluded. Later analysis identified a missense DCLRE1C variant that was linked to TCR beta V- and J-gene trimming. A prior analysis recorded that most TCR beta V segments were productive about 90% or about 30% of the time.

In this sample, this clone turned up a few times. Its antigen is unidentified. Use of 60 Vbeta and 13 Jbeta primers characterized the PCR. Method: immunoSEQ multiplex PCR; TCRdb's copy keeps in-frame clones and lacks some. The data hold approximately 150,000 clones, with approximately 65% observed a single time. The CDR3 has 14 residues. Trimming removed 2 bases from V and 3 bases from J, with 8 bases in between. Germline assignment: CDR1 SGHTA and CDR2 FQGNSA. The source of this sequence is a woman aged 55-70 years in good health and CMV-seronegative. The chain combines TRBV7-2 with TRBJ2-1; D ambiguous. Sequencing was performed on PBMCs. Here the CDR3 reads CASSLNAVYNEQFF. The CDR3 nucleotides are TGTGCCAGCAGCTTAAACGCAGTCTACAATGAGCAGTTCTTC.